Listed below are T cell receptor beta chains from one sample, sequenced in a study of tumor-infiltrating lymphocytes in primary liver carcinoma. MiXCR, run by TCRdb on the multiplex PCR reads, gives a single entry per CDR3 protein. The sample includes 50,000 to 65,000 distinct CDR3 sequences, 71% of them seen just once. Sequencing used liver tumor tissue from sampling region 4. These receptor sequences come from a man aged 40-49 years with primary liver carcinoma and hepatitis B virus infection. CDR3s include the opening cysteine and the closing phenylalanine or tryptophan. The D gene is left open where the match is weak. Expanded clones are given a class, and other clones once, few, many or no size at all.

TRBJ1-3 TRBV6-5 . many TGTGCCAGCAGGCCCAAAGTCTCTGGAAACACCATATATTTT CASRPKVSGNTIYF
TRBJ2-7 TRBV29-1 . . TGCAGCGTAAACTTACAGGACTCCTACGAGCAGTACTTC CSVNLQDSYEQYF
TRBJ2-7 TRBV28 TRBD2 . TGTGCCAGCAGTTTAGCACTAGCGGGAGGGGAGCATTACTTC CASSLALAGGEHYF
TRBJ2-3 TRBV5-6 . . TGTGCCAGCAGCTTGGCTACGGATCCGGGAAGACACACAGATACGCAGTATTTT CASSLATDPGRHTDTQYF
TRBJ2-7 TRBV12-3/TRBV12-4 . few TGTGCCAGCAGTTTCCGTGAGACTCAACGGGAGCAGTACTTC CASSFRETQREQYF
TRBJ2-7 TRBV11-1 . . TGTGCCAGCAACCCTGGGCAGGGGGGGACATACGAGCCGTACTTC CASNPGQGGTYEPYF
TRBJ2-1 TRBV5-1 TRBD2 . TGCGCCAGCAGCTTGGAGACTAGCGGTTCCTACGGTGAGCAGTTCTTC CASSLETSGSYGEQFF
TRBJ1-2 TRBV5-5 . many TGTGCCAGCAGCTTGTCCGGGAGGGCCGACTATGGCTACACCTTC CASSLSGRADYGYTF
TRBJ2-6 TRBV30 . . TGTGCCCTCCTCTCTGGGGCCAACGTCCTGATTTTC CALLSGANVLIF
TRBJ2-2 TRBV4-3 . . TGCGTCAGCAGCCAAGCCGCAGGGGATACCCGGGAGCTGTTTTTT CVSSQAAGDTRELFF
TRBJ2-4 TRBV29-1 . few TGCAGCGTTGAAGAACCCGGTCGTAACACTCAGTACTTC CSVEEPGRNTQYF
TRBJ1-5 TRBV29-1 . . TGCAGGGTTGTCGGACATATCAATCAGCCCCAGCATTTT CRVVGHINQPQHF
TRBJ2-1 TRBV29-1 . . TGCATCACTACGGAGGCCACAGGTGAGCAGTTCTTC CITTEATGEQFF
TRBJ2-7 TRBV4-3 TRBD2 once TGCGCCAGCAGCCCGACCGCGGGAGCCGCGTACGAGCAGTACTTC CASSPTAGAAYEQYF
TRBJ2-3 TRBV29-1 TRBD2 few TGCAGCACCCCGCCGCGGGAGAGGAGCACAGATAGGCAGTATTTT CSTPPRERSTDRQYF
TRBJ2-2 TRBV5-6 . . TGTGCCAGCAGTCCCGGGACCGAGGTCACCGGGGAGCTGCTTTTT CASSPGTEVTGELLF
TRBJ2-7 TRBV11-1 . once TGTGCCAGCAGCTTAACGGTCGGGGGCGAGCAGTACTTC CASSLTVGGEQYF
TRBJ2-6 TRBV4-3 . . TGCGCCAGCAGTCAGGGGACACATGGGGCCAACGTCCTGACTTTC CASSQGTHGANVLTF
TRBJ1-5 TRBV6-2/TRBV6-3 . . TGTACCAGCAGTTACTTGGCAGCAATGCAGCCCCAGCATTTT CTSSYLAAMQPQHF
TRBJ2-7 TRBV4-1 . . TGCGCCAGCAGCCCTAGCGAGATAGGGACCTTCGAGCAGTACTTC CASSPSEIGTFEQYF
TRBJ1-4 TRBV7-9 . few TGTGCCAGCAGCCGGGGACTGGGCCCGGAAAAACTGTTTTTT CASSRGLGPEKLFF
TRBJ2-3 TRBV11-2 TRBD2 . TGCGCCGGCAGCACAGGGACTAGCGGCACAGATACGCGGTATTTT CAGSTGTSGTDTRYF
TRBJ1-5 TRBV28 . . TGTGCTAGCACTCGTCATGGCCTCAATCAGCCCCAGCATTTT CASTRHGLNQPQHF
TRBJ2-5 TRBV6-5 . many TGTGCCAGCAGTTACGTTTTCGTGAACTCGCTAACCAACCAAGAGACCCAGTACTTC CASSYVFVNSLTNQETQYF
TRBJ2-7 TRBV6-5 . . TGTGCCAACAGGAAGAGGGCTTCAGGGCTTTCCTACGAGCAGTACTTC CANRKRASGLSYEQYF
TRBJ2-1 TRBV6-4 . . TGTGCCAGCAGTGAACGTGGGAGTAATGATGAGCAGTTCTTC CASSERGSNDEQFF
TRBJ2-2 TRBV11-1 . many TGTGCCAGCAGCTTTTGGGACACCGGGGAGCTGTTTTTT CASSFWDTGELFF
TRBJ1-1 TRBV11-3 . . TGTGCCAGTAGCTTAGCAGTTAACACTAAAGCTTTCTTT CASSLAVNTKAFF
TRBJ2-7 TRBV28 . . TGTGCCGTCACTAGTGGGAGAGAAATCTACGACCAGTACTTC CAVTSGREIYDQYF
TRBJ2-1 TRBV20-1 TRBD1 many TGCAGTGCTAGGAAAGGACAGGGGGCGTGGAACTTC CSARKGQGAWNF
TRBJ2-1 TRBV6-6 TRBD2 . TGTGCCACCAGTTACCCGGGACTAGCGGAAGCCCACCGAAGCTCCTACAATGAGCAGTTCTTC CATSYPGLAEAHRSSYNEQFF
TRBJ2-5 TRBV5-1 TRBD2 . TGCGCCGGTAGGAGCGGGAGGCTTCAAGAGACCCAGTACTTC CAGRSGRLQETQYF
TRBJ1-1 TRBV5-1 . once TGCGCCAGCAGTTCCCAGGAAGACACTGAAGCTTTCTTT CASSSQEDTEAFF
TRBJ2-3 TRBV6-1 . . TGTGCCAGCAGTGAAAGGTGGAGGAGATTGTTCACAGATACGTTGTATTTT CASSERWRRLFTDTLYF
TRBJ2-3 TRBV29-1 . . TGCAGCGTTGAGGGCGGGGCCGGCATCATATATACGCAGTATTTT CSVEGGAGIIYTQYF
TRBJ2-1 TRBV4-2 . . TGTACCAGCAGCCAAGCCCCGGCGAATGACCAGTTCTTC CTSSQAPANDQFF
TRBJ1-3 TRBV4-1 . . TGCGCCAGCAGCCTACTAAGGACAGCAGGTTCTGGAAACACCATATATTTT CASSLLRTAGSGNTIYF
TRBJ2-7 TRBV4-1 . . TGCGCCAGCAGCCAATCCCTTGCGGAACCACTTTACGACCAGTACTTC CASSQSLAEPLYDQYF
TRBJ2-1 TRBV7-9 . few TGTGCCAGCAGCTTACCATATCAAGGGCCTAAAACAAATGAGAGGTTCTTC CASSLPYQGPKTNERFF
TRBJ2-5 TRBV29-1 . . TGCAGCGTTGAATCCGCGGCGCATAGATCGAAGACCCAGTACTTC CSVESAAHRSKTQYF
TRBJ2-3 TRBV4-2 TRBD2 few TGTGCCAGCAGTCAAGTGGCGCTTCTAGCGGGAGCAACATATACGCAGTATTTT CASSQVALLAGATYTQYF
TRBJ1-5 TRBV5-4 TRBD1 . TGTGCCAGCAGCTCACAGGGGCAACAGCCCCGGCATTTT CASSSQGQQPRHF
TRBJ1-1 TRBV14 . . TGTGTCAGCAGCCAAGTGGCACGGTCCGCTGAAGCTTTCTTT CVSSQVARSAEAFF
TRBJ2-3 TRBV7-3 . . TGTGCCAGCAGCGCAGTCGGGCCAGATACGCAGTATTTT CASSAVGPDTQYF
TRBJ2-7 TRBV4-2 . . TGTGCCAGTAGCCGAGGGGCAGCGGACAAGCCCGAGCAGTACTTC CASSRGAADKPEQYF
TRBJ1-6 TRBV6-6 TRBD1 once TGTCCCACCAAAGGTGGACAGGACTATAATTCACCCCTCCACTTT CPTKGGQDYNSPLHF
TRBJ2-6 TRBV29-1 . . TGCAGCGTTGCAGGGTCTGTGGTCAACCTCCTGACTTTC CSVAGSVVNLLTF
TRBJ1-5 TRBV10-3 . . TGTGACATCAGTGAGCATGAGGGCGATCAGTCCCAGCATTTT CDISEHEGDQSQHF
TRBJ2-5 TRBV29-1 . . TGCAACGTTGAAGCCTCGGTTCAAGAGACCCAGTACTTC CNVEASVQETQYF
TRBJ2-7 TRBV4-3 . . TGCGCCAGCAGCCAGGGAGGGGGAGAGAAATACTTC CASSQGGGEKYF
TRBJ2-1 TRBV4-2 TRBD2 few TGTGTCAGCAGCCAACCGGGACTAGCGGTGCAGTTCTTC CVSSQPGLAVQFF
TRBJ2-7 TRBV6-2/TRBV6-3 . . TGTGCCGGCAGTTTACCCGGTCCGTACAATGAGCAGTACTTC CAGSLPGPYNEQYF
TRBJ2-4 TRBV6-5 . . TGCGTCAGCAGAGCGCGACGGAAATCAGGAAGCCAAAACATTCAGTACTTC CVSRARRKSGSQNIQYF
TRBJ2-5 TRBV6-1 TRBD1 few TGTGCCAGCAGTGAAGTAAAGACAGGGAGAGATACCCAGTACTTC CASSEVKTGRDTQYF
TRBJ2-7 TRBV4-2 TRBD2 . TGTGCAAGCAGCCACGGGACTAGCGGAGCCGGCGAGAAGTACTTC CASSHGTSGAGEKYF
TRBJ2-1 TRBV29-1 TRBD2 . TGCAGCATCGGAGCGGGAGGGCCGCGGCGTGAGCAGTTCTTC CSIGAGGPRREQFF
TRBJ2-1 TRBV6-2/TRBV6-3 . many TGTGCCAGCGAGGGGTACAATGAGCAGTTCTTC CASEGYNEQFF
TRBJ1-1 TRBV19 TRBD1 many TGTGCCAGTATCCAAATGAGACAGGGATCCACTGAAGCTTTCTTT CASIQMRQGSTEAFF
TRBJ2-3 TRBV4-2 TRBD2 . TGTGCCAGCAGCCAAGATTTGGGGACTAGAGGCGGTACGCAGTATTTT CASSQDLGTRGGTQYF